This TCR beta chain originates from a study of long-term antiretroviral therapy in people with HIV. The assay used was immunoSEQ (version v3.0), run at survey level. Method: immunoSEQ multiplex PCR; TCRdb's copy keeps in-frame clones and lacks some. The sample shows fewer than 25,000 clones, 90% to 95% of them seen only once. The germline gives CDR1 SGHRS, CDR2 YFSETQ. Trimming pared 6 bases from V and 1 base from J, leaving 16 bases between. The CDR3 spans 15 residues. The rearrangement links TRBV5-1 to TRBJ1-1; D is possibly TRBD1 (5 bases). This TCR was recovered from a woman between 50 and 59 years old with HIV. This specimen was unsorted PBMCs, taken 4.9 years after starting antiretroviral therapy. The CDR3 DNA follows: TGCGCCAGCACCGGGGGAGGGACGACGAACACTGAAGCTTTCTTT. As protein: CASTGGGTTNTEAFF.